Each of the 13 T cell receptor beta chains below was sequenced from the same sample in a study of graft-versus-host responses after intestinal transplantation. Clones were sequenced by immunoSEQ multiplex PCR, and TCRdb holds only the in-frame ones, with some missing. The sample has 99,000 or so clones, roughly 90% seen once. Their recognized antigens are unknown. The source material was unstimulated CD8+ T cells sorted from spleen or lymph node cells, sampled before transplant. Every receptor here comes from a human donor who was the organ donor for an intestinal transplant.

The chain employs TRBV6-5 and TRBJ2-5; 7 nucleotides align to TRBD2. Germline values: CDR1 MNHEY, CDR2 SVGAGI. The trim removed 2 bases at V and 2 bases at J, leaving 8 bases unmatched. The CDR3 loop spans 16 amino acids. CDR3 bases: TGTGCCAGCAGTTACGCCCCCAGCGGGGATCAAGAGACCCAGTACTTC. Its translation: CASSYAPSGDQETQYF.

The V gene is TRBV28, the J gene TRBJ2-3; TRBD1 agrees at 7 bases. Germline V gene sequence: CDR1 MDHEN, CDR2 SYDVKM. The CDR3 has 16 residues. The V gene end was trimmed by 6 bases and the J gene end by 3 bases; junction bases not matched to a gene: 12. The CDR3: CASSLVVEGQTDTQYF. The DNA of the CDR3 is TGTGCCAGCAGCCTAGTCGTAGAGGGACAGACAGATACGCAGTATTTT. Using reference TRBV28 and TRBJ2-3 for the parts outside the CDR3, the full variable domain is DVKVTQSSRYLVKRTGEKVFLECVQDMDHENMFWYRQDPGLGLRLIYFSYDVKMKEKGDIPEGYSVSREKKERFSLILESASTNQTSMYLCASSLVVEGQTDTQYFGPGTRLTVL.

The chain couples TRBV28 to TRBJ1-2; D is uncertain. V dropped 10 bases and J dropped 4 bases, with 13 bases sitting between them. Germline assignment: CDR1 MDHEN and CDR2 SYDVKM. The CDR3 is 12 amino acids. The CDR3 is CATAPEGYGYTF. CDR3 coding DNA: TGTGCCACCGCCCCCGAGGGCTATGGCTACACCTTC.

The chain employs TRBV13 and TRBJ2-1, with a possible D match to TRBD1 (6 bases). The CDR3 has 14 residues. V dropped 2 bases and J dropped 8 bases, with 13 bases sitting between them. Germline lookup yields CDR1 PRHDT and CDR2 FYEKMQ (reference sequence). The CDR3 protein is CASSLPTRGDEQFF. CDR3 bases: TGTGCCAGCAGCTTACCTACCAGGGGTGATGAGCAGTTCTTC.

The rearrangement joins TRBV28 to TRBJ2-1, with 13 bases that match TRBD2. Unmatched junction bases numbered 2, after V lost 2 bases and J lost 7 bases. The CDR3 runs to 15 residues. Germline V lookup: CDR1 MDHEN, CDR2 SYDVKM. CDR3 sequence reads: CASSLGLAGVNEQFF. For the CDR3, the DNA is TGTGCCAGCAGTTTAGGACTAGCGGGAGTTAATGAGCAGTTCTTC.

The V and J genes are TRBV21-1 and TRBJ1-4; the DNA was not compared with TRBD1, the D call given in the table. TRBV21-1 is tagged as a pseudogene. The CDR3 loop spans 15 amino acids. DNA for the CDR3: TGTGCCAGCAGCAAAGGAGGACAGCTAAATGAAAAACTGTTTTTT. Encoded protein: CASSKGGQLNEKLFF.

The V call is TRBV7-6, the J call TRBJ1-4; 8 nucleotides line up with TRBD1. CDR1 SGHVS and CDR2 FNYEAQ come from the germline V gene. This CDR3 contains 16 residues. V was pared by 1 base and J by 6 bases, with 7 bases of the junction left unmatched. The CDR3 nucleotides are TGTGCCAGCAGCTTAGAGCCCCAGGGGGCGGATGAAAAACTGTTTTTT. This translates into CASSLEPQGADEKLFF.

The genes are TRBV4-1 and TRBJ1-2, with D perhaps matching TRBD1 (5 bases). V shed 0 bases and J shed 3 bases, with 11 bases lying between them. From germline, CDR1 is MGHRA and CDR2 YSYEKL. The CDR3 spans 15 residues. In DNA form, the CDR3 reads TGCGCCAGCAGCCAAGATCTAGAGACAGACTATGGCTACACCTTC. This gives the protein CASSQDLETDYGYTF.

The V and J genes are TRBV5-1 and TRBJ2-3; D remains ambiguous. CDR1 and CDR2 from the germline V gene are SGHRS and YFSETQ. V was shortened by 2 bases and J by 1 base, with 5 bases between the two germline ends. The CDR3 sequence is 13 residues long. The CDR3 nucleotides are TGCGCCAGCAGCTTCTACGGCACAGATACGCAGTATTTT. Translated, it gives CASSFYGTDTQYF.

The V call is TRBV6-5, the J call TRBJ1-5, with D possibly TRBD1 on 6 matching bases. The CDR3 spans 15 residues. The ends were cut back, 6 bases at V and 0 bases at J, with 12 bases in the middle. Germline CDR1 MNHEY, CDR2 SVGAGI. For the CDR3, the DNA is TGTGCCAGCAGCGAGACAGGTAATAGCAATCAGCCCCAGCATTTT. Protein product: CASSETGNSNQPQHF.

This clone was seen only once. The V call is TRBV6-1, the J call TRBJ1-2; D ambiguous. The length of the CDR3 is 12 residues. Trimming shortened V by 7 bases and J by 1 base, and 7 bases separated the two germline ends. The V gene's germline CDR1 is MNHNS and CDR2 SASEGT. CDR3 sequence: CASTQDNYGYTF. Here the CDR3 DNA reads TGTGCCAGCACTCAGGATAACTATGGCTACACCTTC.

V and J are TRBV19 and TRBJ1-2, with 8 bases that match TRBD1. J lost 2 bases, V lost 4 bases, and 6 bases had no gene match. Germline CDR1 LNHDA, CDR2 SQIVND (reference sequence). CDR3 length equals 15 residues. CDR3 coding DNA: TGTGCCAGTAGTACCACGACAGGGGCCAACTATGGCTACACCTTC. Translation gives CASSTTTGANYGYTF.

This clone was observed a handful of times. The chain is built from TRBV19 and TRBJ2-1; 8 bases map to TRBD1. V dropped 3 bases and J dropped 4; count of bases not matched to a gene: 5. The CDR3 spans 15 residues. CDR1 and CDR2 (germline): LNHDA, SQIVND (reference sequence). This CDR3 is CASSMDRVGYNEQFF. The CDR3 DNA reads as TGTGCCAGTAGTATGGACAGGGTGGGGTACAATGAGCAGTTCTTC.